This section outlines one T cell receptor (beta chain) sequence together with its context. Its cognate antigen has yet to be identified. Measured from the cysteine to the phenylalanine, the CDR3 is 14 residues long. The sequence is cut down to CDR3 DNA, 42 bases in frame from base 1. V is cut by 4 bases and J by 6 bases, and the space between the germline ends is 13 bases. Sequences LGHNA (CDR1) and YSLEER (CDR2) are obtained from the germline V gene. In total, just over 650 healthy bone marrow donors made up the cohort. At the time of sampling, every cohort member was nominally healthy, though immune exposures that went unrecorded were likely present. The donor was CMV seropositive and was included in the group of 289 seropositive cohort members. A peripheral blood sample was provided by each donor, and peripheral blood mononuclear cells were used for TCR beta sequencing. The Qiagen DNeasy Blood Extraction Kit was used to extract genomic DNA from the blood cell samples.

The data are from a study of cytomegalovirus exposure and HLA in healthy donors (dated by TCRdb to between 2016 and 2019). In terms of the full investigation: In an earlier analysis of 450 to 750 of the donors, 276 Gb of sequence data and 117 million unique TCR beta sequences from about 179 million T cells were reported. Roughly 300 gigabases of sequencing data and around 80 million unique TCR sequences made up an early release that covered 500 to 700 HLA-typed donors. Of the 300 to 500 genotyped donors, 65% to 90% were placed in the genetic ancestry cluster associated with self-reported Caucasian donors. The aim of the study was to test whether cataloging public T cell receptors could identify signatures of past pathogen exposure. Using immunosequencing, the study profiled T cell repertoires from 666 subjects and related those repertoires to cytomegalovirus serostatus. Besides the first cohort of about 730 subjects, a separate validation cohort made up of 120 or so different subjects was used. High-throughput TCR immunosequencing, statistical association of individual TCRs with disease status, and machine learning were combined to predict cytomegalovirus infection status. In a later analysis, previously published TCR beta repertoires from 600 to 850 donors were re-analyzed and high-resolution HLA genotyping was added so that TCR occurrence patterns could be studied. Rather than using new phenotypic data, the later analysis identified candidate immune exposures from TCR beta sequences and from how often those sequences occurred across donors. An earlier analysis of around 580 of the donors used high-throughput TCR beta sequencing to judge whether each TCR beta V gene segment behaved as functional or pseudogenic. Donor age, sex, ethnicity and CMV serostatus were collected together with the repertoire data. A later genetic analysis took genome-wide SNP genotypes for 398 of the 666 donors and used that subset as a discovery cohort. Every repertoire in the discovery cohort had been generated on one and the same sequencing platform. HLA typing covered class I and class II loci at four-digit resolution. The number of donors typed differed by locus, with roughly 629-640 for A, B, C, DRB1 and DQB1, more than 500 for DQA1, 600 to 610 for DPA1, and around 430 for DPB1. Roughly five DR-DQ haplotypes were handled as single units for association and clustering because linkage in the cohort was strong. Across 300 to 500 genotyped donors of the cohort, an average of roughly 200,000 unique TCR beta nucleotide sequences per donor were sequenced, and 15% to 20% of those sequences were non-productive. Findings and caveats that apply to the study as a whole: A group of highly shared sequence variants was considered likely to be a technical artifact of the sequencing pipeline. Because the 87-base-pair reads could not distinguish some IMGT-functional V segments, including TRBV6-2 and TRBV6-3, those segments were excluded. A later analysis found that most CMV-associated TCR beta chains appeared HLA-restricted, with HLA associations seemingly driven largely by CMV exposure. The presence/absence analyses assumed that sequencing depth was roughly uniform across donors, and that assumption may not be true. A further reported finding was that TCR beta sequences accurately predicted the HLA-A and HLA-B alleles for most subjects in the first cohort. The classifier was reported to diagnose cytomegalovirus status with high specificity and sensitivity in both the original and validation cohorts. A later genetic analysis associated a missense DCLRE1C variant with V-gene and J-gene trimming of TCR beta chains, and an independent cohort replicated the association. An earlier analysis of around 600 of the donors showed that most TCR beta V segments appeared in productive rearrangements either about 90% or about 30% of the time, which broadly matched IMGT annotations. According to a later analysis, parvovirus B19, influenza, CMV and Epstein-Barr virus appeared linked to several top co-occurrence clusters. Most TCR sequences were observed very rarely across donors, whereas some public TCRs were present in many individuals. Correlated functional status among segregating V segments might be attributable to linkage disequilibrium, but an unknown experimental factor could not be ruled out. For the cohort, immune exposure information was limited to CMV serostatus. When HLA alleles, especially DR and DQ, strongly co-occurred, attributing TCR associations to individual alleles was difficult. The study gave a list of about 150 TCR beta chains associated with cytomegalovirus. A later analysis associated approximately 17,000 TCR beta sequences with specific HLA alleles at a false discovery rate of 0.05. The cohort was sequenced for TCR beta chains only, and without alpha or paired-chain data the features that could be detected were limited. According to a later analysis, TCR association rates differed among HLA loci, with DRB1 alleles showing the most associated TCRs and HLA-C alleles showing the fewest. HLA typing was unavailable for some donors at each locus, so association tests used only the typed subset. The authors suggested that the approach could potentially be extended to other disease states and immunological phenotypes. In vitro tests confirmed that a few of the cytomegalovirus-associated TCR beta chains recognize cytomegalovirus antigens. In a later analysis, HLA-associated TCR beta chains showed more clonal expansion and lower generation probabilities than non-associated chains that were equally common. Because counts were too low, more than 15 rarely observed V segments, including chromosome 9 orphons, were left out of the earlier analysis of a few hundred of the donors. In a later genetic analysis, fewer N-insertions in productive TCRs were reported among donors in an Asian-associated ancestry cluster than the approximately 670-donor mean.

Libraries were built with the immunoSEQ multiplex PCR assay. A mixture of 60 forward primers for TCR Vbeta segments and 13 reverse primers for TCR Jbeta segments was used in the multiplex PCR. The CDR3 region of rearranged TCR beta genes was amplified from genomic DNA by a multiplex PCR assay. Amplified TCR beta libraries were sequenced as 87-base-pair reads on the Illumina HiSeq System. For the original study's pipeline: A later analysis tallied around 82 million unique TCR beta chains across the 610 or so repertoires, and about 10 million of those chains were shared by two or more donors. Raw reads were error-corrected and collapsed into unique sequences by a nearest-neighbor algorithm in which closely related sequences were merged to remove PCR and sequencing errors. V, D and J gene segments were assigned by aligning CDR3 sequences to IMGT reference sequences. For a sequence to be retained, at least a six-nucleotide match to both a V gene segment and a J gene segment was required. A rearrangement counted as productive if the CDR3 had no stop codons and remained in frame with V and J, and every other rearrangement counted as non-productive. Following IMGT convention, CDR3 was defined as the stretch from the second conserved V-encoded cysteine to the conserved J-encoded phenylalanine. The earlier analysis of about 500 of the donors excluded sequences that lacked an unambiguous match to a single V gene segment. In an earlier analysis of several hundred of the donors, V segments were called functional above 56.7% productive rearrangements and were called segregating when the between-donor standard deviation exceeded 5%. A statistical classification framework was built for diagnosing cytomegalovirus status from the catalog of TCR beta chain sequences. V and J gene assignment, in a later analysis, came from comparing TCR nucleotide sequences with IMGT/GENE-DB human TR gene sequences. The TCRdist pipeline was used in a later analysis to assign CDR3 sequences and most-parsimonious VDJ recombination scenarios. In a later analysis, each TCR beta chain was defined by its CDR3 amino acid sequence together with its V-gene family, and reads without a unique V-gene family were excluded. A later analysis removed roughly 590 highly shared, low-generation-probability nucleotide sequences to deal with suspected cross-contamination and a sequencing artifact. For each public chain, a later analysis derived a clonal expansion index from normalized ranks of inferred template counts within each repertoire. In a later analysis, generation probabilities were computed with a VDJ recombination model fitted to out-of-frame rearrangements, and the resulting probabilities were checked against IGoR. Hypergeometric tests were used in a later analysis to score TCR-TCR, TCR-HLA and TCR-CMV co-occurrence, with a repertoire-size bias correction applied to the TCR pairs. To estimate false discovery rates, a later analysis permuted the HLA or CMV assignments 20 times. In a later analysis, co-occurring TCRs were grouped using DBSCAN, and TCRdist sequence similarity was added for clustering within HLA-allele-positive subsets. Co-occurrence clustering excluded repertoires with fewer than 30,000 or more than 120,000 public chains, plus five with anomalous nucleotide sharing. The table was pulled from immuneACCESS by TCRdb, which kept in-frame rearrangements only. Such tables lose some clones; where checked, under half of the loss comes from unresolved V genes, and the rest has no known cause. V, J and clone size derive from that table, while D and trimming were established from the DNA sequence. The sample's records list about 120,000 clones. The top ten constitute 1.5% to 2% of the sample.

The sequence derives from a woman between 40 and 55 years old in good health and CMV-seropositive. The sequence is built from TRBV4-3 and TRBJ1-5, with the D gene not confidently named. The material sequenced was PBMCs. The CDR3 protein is CASSLSVVGQPQHF. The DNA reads TGCGCCAGCAGCCTTTCGGTAGTCGGTCAGCCCCAGCATTTT.